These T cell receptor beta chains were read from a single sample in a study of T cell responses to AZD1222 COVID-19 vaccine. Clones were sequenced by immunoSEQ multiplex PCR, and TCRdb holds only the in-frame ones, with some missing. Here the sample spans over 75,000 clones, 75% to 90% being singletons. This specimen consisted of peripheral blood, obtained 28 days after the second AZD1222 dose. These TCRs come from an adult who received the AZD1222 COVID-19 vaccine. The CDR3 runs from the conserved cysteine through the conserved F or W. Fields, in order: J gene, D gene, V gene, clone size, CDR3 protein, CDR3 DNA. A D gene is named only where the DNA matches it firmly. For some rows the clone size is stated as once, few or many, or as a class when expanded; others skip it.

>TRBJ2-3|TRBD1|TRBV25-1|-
CASSAGTGGTDTQYF
TGTGCCAGCAGTGCTGGGACAGGGGGCACAGATACGCAGTATTTT
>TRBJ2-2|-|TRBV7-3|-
CASSQEISGELFF
TGTGCCAGCAGCCAAGAGATTTCCGGGGAGCTGTTTTTT
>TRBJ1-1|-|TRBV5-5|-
CASSFGIIAGVTEAFF
TGTGCCAGCAGCTTTGGTATAATAGCAGGGGTCACTGAAGCTTTCTTT
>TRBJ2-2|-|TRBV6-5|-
CASRKALNTGELFF
TGTGCCAGCAGGAAGGCTTTAAACACCGGGGAGCTGTTTTTT
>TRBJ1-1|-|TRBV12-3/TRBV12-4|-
CASTQRRNTEAFF
TGTGCCAGCACTCAAAGGCGAAACACTGAAGCTTTCTTT
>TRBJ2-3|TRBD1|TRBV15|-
CATSRGQAATDTQYF
TGTGCCACCAGCAGGGGACAGGCAGCCACAGATACGCAGTATTTT
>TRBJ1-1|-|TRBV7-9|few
CASSLAVAGDTEAFF
TGTGCCAGCAGCTTAGCGGTTGCAGGGGACACTGAAGCTTTCTTT
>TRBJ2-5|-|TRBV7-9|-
CASSRDLQETQYF
TGTGCCAGCAGCCGAGACCTCCAAGAGACCCAGTACTTC
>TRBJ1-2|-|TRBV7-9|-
CASSLAVGGYTF
TGTGCCAGCAGCTTAGCGGTCGGTGGCTACACCTTC
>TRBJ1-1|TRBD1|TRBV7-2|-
CASSPQGATLTEAFF
TGTGCCAGCAGCCCGCAGGGGGCCACTCTCACTGAAGCTTTCTTT
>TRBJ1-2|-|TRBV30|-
CAWMVPYNYGYTF
TGTGCCTGGATGGTGCCCTATAACTATGGCTACACCTTC
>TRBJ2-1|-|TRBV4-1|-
CASSQDQGLHNEQFF
TGCGCCAGCAGCCAAGATCAAGGACTCCACAATGAGCAGTTCTTC
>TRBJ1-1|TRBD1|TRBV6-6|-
CASSYSRDSIAQAFF
TGTGCCAGCAGTTACTCGAGGGACAGCATAGCCCAAGCTTTCTTT
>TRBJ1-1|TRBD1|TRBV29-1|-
CSVVGQGFEAFF
TGCAGCGTTGTGGGACAGGGGTTTGAAGCTTTCTTT
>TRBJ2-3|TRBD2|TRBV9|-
CASSVEVLAGGPDTQYF
TGTGCCAGCAGCGTAGAAGTGCTAGCGGGAGGGCCAGATACGCAGTATTTT
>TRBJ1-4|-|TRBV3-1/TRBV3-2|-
CASSQAWWTKEKLFF
TGTGCCAGCAGCCAAGCTTGGTGGACAAAGGAAAAACTGTTTTTT
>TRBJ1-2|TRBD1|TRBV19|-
CASSPKGRGDYGYTF
TGTGCCAGTAGTCCAAAGGGCAGGGGGGACTATGGCTACACCTTC
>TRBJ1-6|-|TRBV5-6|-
CASSLVGSDSPLHF
TGTGCCAGCAGCTTGGTGGGGTCGGATTCACCCCTCCACTTT
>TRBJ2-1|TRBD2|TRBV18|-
CASSPLAGGSYNEQFF
TGTGCCAGCTCACCCCTAGCGGGAGGGTCCTACAATGAGCAGTTCTTC
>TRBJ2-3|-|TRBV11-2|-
CASSLRASTDTQYF
TGTGCCAGCAGCTTACGGGCGAGCACAGATACGCAGTATTTT
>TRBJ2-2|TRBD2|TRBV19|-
CASSIGGLAQDGELFF
TGTGCCAGTAGTATCGGGGGACTAGCTCAGGACGGGGAGCTGTTTTTT
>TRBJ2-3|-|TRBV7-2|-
CASSFLPRGGRADTQYF
TGTGCCAGCAGCTTCTTACCGAGGGGGGGTCGGGCAGATACGCAGTATTTT
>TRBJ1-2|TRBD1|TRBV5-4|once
CASSLDRTGANYGYTF
TGTGCCAGCAGCCTGGACAGGACGGGGGCTAACTATGGCTACACCTTC
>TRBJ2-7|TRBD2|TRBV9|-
CASSVGGEGYEQYF
TGTGCCAGCAGCGTAGGCGGGGAGGGGTACGAGCAGTACTTC
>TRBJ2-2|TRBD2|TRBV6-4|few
CASSDSTSGDTGELFF
TGTGCCAGCAGTGACTCGACTAGCGGGGACACCGGGGAGCTGTTTTTT
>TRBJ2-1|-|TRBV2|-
CASSAGLTDEQFF
TGTGCCAGCAGTGCGGGATTAACGGATGAGCAGTTCTTC
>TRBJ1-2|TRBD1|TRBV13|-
CASSSRQGESGYTF
TGTGCCAGCAGCTCACGACAGGGGGAGTCTGGCTACACCTTC
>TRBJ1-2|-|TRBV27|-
CASTLSAGQDNYGYTF
TGTGCCAGCACCCTGTCGGCCGGCCAGGATAACTATGGCTACACCTTC
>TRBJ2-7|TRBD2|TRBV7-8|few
CASSLSGSGTKTYEQYF
TGTGCCAGCAGCTTATCGGGCTCAGGGACTAAGACCTACGAGCAGTACTTC
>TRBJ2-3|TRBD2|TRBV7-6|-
CASSLIAGGSTDTQYF
TGTGCCAGCAGCTTAATAGCGGGAGGGAGCACAGATACGCAGTATTTT
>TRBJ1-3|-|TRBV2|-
CASSEGGAYGNTIYF
TGTGCCAGCAGTGAAGGCGGGGCTTATGGAAACACCATATATTTT
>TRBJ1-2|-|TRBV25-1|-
CASSEAGSSGYTF
TGTGCCAGCAGTGAGGCAGGGTCCAGTGGCTACACCTTC
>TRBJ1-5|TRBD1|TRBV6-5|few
CASNPTGANQPQHF
TGTGCCAGCAACCCGACAGGGGCAAATCAGCCCCAGCATTTT
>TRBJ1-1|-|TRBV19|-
CASSIYPDTEAFF
TGTGCCAGTAGCATCTACCCAGACACTGAAGCTTTCTTT
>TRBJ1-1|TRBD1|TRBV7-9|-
CASSKDRRNTEAFF
TGTGCCAGCAGCAAGGACAGGAGAAACACTGAAGCTTTCTTT
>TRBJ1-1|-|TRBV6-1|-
CASSEWVYNIEAFF
TGTGCCAGCAGTGAATGGGTTTACAATATTGAAGCTTTCTTT
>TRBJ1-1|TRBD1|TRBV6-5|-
CASRNPGGSTEAFF
TGTGCCAGCAGGAACCCAGGGGGTAGCACTGAAGCTTTCTTT
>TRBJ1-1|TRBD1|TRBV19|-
CASQTGLDTEAFF
TGTGCCAGCCAGACAGGGTTGGACACTGAAGCTTTCTTT
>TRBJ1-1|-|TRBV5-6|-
CASSFGIGGEAFF
TGTGCCAGCAGCTTTGGTATCGGCGGTGAAGCTTTCTTT
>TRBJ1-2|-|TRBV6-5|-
CASSYGGAGDMMYTF
TGTGCCAGCAGTTACGGGGGGGCAGGGGACATGATGTACACCTTC
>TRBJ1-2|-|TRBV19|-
CASTLKTVTYGYTF
TGTGCCAGTACCTTGAAGACAGTCACCTATGGCTACACCTTC
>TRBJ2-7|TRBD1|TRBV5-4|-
CASSWDPGQALYEQYF
TGTGCCAGCAGCTGGGACCCGGGACAGGCCCTCTACGAGCAGTACTTC
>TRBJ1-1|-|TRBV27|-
CASSLGQWEAEAFF
TGTGCCAGCAGCCTGGGCCAGTGGGAAGCTGAAGCTTTCTTT
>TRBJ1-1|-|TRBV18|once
CASSPLPNTEAFF
TGTGCCAGCTCACCATTACCGAACACTGAAGCTTTCTTT
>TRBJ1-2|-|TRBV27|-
CASSTHPSAYGYTF
TGTGCCAGCAGTACCCACCCCAGTGCGTATGGCTACACCTTC
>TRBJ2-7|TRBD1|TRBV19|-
CASSRAGQGVYEQYF
TGTGCCAGTAGTCGGGCGGGACAGGGTGTGTACGAGCAGTACTTC
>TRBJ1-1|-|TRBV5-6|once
CASSSLQIFSSEAFF
TGTGCCAGCAGCTCCCTCCAAATATTTAGTTCTGAAGCTTTCTTT
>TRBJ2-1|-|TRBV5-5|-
CASSLRFRDWGEQFF
TGTGCCAGCAGCTTGAGATTCCGGGATTGGGGTGAGCAGTTCTTC
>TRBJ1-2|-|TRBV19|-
CASTRGVDYTF
TGTGCCAGTACAAGGGGGGTCGACTACACCTTC
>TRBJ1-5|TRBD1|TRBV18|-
CASSPGLGQGGQPQHF
TGTGCCAGCTCACCAGGATTGGGACAGGGCGGTCAGCCCCAGCATTTT
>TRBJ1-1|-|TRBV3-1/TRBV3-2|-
CASSPSELNTEAFF
TGTGCCAGCAGCCCCTCCGAATTGAACACTGAAGCTTTCTTT
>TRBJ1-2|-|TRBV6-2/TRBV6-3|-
CASSHRRSLTYGYTF
TGTGCCAGCAGCCACAGGCGCTCGCTCACTTATGGCTACACCTTC
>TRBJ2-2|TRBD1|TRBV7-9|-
CASRGQGPNTGELFF
TGTGCCAGCAGGGGACAGGGACCGAACACCGGGGAGCTGTTTTTT
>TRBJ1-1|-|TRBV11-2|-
CASSLRGTEAFF
TGTGCCAGCAGCTTACGGGGGACTGAAGCTTTCTTT